This T cell receptor beta chain was recovered during a study of patients and donors after allogeneic stem cell transplantation. V was clipped by 6 bases and J by 3 bases, with 14 bases between them. Germline lookup yields CDR1 ENHRY and CDR2 SYGVKD. The CDR3 contains 14 residues. MiXCR was run by TCRdb on the RT-PCR reads, yielding one entry per CDR3 protein. The table records fewer than 75,000 distinct CDR3 sequences, more than 10% of them present only once. The sequencing sample was made of blood, either unsorted or a sorted T cell fraction (not recorded which). The rearrangement uses TRBV10-3 and TRBJ1-1; the D gene is possibly TRBD1 (5 bases). This clonotype originated in a human donor who was either an allogeneic HSCT recipient or a stem cell or donor lymphocyte infusion donor (not recorded which). It is not recorded whose cells these are; they may come from a transplant donor. Written as DNA, the CDR3 is TGTGCCATCAGACGGGGGGTATGGGACACTGAAGCTTTCTTT. As protein: CAIRRGVWDTEAFF.